The 7 T cell receptor beta chains reported below all come from one sample, sequenced in a study of Ad26.COV2.S vaccination and SARS-CoV-2 variants. Treatment here: some 19 received Ad26.COV2.S at low or high dose, single or two shots; about 5 received placebo; per-sample allocation not given. Samples analyzed were those drawn on day 63 after the first vaccine or placebo injection. Sequencing was performed with immunoSEQ multiplex PCR; in TCRdb, only in-frame clones are kept and a portion is missing. The table shows approximately 410,000 clones, with about 92% occurring only once. Sequencing was performed on peripheral blood, taken in a trial of Ad26.COV2.S vaccine versus placebo. Receptor source: a person between 18 and 60 years old who received the Ad26.COV2.S COVID-19 vaccine or a placebo.

The V call is TRBV19, the J call TRBJ2-1, with a possible D match to TRBD2 (5 bases). Per germline, CDR1 LNHDA and CDR2 SQIVND (reference sequence). V was pared by 3 bases and J by 0 bases, with 12 bases between. The CDR3 extends over 16 amino acids. This chain's CDR3 is CASSIRSGSSYNEQFF. The CDR3 DNA is TGTGCCAGTAGTATCCGTAGTGGGAGCTCCTACAATGAGCAGTTCTTC.

V gene TRBV29-1 combines with J gene TRBJ1-2; D is ambiguous. Germline loops: CDR1 SQVTM, CDR2 ANQGSEA. V was clipped by 0 bases and J by 0 bases, with 8 bases between them. The CDR3 runs to 14 residues. DNA for the CDR3: TGCAGCGTTGAAGATCCCAGTACTAACTATGGCTACACCTTC. Translation: CSVEDPSTNYGYTF.

This sequence joins TRBV3-1 (or the pseudogene TRBV3-2) and TRBJ2-2; TRBD2 agrees at 8 bases. Germline V gene lookup returns CDR1 LGHDT and CDR2 YNNKEL (reference sequence). The CDR3 is made up of 18 amino acids. The trim removed 7 bases at V and 4 bases at J, leaving 17 bases unmatched. In DNA, the CDR3 is TGTGCCAGCACCCTGGACCAGCGGGGGTTTCAGGGCACCGGGGAGCTGTTTTTT. Its protein is CASTLDQRGFQGTGELFF.

In DNA form, the CDR3 reads TGTGCCTGGAGTGCACAGGGGGCTGGAAAACTGTTTTTT. Translation gives CAWSAQGAGKLFF. The chain recombines TRBV30 with TRBJ1-4, with 9 bases fitting TRBD1. Germline CDR1 reads GTSNPN; CDR2 reads SVGIG (reference sequence). The V segment lost 1 base and the J segment 10 bases; nucleotides outside the gene matches: 4. The CDR3 is 13 amino acids.

J is TRBJ1-1 and V is TRBV9, with D perhaps matching TRBD1 (5 bases). The CDR3 covers 14 residues. The V and J ends lost 0 bases and 6 bases respectively, with 12 bases between them. Germline V gene sequence: CDR1 SGDLS, CDR2 YYNGEE. In DNA form, the CDR3 reads TGTGCCAGCAGCGTAGAAGACAGTCCCCCTGAAGCTTTCTTT. Its translation: CASSVEDSPPEAFF.

The gene calls are TRBV7-8 and TRBJ1-1, with 9 nucleotides matching TRBD1. This CDR3 spans 15 amino acids. V gave up 8 bases and J gave up 0 bases; unmatched junction bases: 7. Germline CDR1 and CDR2: SGHVS and FQNEAQ. The CDR3 loop reads CASSGQGRMNTEAFF. The CDR3 nucleotides are TGTGCCAGCTCGGGACAGGGTCGCATGAACACTGAAGCTTTCTTT. The variable domain in full, with the rest retrieved from reference TRBV7-8 and TRBJ1-1, is GAGVSQSPRYKVAKRGQDVALRCDPISGHVSLFWYQQALGQGPEFLTYFQNEAQLDKSGLPSDRFFAERPEGSVSTLKIQRTQQEDSAVYLCASSGQGRMNTEAFFGQGTRLTVV.

This sequence joins TRBV18 and TRBJ2-1; TRBD1 aligns across 7 bases. The CDR3 extends over 16 amino acids. V was clipped by 1 base and J by 4 bases; unmatched bases: 7. CDR1 KGHSH and CDR2 LQKENI come from the germline V gene. This CDR3 reads CASSPRDRALYNEQFF. DNA for the CDR3: TGTGCCAGCTCACCACGCGACAGGGCCCTTTACAATGAGCAGTTCTTC.